The present entry profiles one T cell receptor beta chain with its context. This entry is derived from a study of blood T cell repertoires in COVID-19. The overall study: Material from acute and convalescent COVID-19 was sourced from the United States, Italy and Spain.

Per the study methods: For nucleated cells, counts were estimated from reference gene primer amplification. Profiled with immunoSEQ multiplex PCR; TCRdb holds only in-frame clones, not every one. V and J calls and clone size are those listed in that table; D and trimming were worked out from the DNA. Here the sample spans fewer than 200,000 clones, around four fifths being singletons. The CDR3 has 12 amino acids. The chain carries TRBV7-5 and TRBJ2-5; the table's D call of TRBD2 was not tested on the DNA. TRBV7-5 is given as a pseudogene. The source is a woman in her 70s with COVID-19, enrolled during active disease. Material: peripheral blood. The CDR3 loop is CPRPAGLETQYF. The CDR3 DNA sequence: TGTCCCCGCCCCGCGGGCCTGGAGACCCAGTACTTC.